Listed below are T cell receptor beta chains from one sample, sequenced in a study of OX40 agonist ivuxolimab in advanced cancers. The method was immunoSEQ multiplex PCR; TCRdb's version includes in-frame clones alone and lacks a portion of them. This sample carries about 49,000 clones, 81% of them seen once, and the ten largest clones take about 7%. Sequences were derived from CD4+ or CD8+ T cells sorted from blood, sampled in a trial of the OX40 agonist ivuxolimab. The receptors stem from an adult with an advanced solid tumor such as melanoma, head and neck, liver or kidney cancer. Each CDR3 is given with its conserved first and last residue.

V gene,J gene,CDR3 length,CDR3 protein
TRBV5-1,TRBJ1-1,13,CASSVSGYTEAFF
TRBV27,TRBJ2-3,16,CASTLWASGNTDTQYF
TRBV27,TRBJ2-1,14,CASSFATGNWEQFF
TRBV2,TRBJ2-3,14,CASSDGTLTDTQYF
TRBV5-6,TRBJ2-7,12,CASSFQRYEQYF
TRBV6-6,TRBJ2-2,13,CASSPSGAGELFF
TRBV7-8,TRBJ2-1,18,CASSLGGLAGAGYNEQFF
TRBV30,TRBJ2-2,17,CAWSEGSGVLNTGELFF
TRBV28,TRBJ2-5,15,CASSSPHGSGETQYF
TRBV4-1,TRBJ2-7,14,CASSQVLSSYEQYF
TRBV4-2,TRBJ1-1,15,CASSQEEGYGTEAFF
TRBV5-4,TRBJ1-2,15,CASSPGFGGLDGYTF
TRBV28,-,15,CASTSAGGSSYEQYF
TRBV6-1,TRBJ2-1,13,CASSEGGYNEQFF
TRBV19,TRBJ1-2,14,CASSRPTANQDYTF
TRBV9,TRBJ1-5,16,CASSVGGDWSNQPQHF
TRBV7-9,TRBJ2-1,14,CASSLYPSDDEQFF
TRBV18,TRBJ1-5,14,CASSPTGEGQPQHF
TRBV28,TRBJ1-3,15,CASSITLNSGNTIYF
TRBV5-1,TRBJ2-7,11,CASSLGGEQYF
TRBV19,TRBJ2-5,15,CASSIDWAADGTQYF
TRBV28,TRBJ1-5,14,CASNSEGLGQPQHF
TRBV27,TRBJ2-1,13,CASNNEGEGEQFF
TRBV29-1,TRBJ2-1,18,CSVEGPREGPSSYNEQFF
TRBV15,TRBJ2-1,12,CATSSLRGDWFF
TRBV27,TRBJ2-1,15,CASSLSWTGDNEQFF
TRBV2,TRBJ2-2,14,CASSEQGNTGELFF
TRBV28,TRBJ1-1,14,CASSPQLTNTEAFF
TRBV11-3,TRBJ1-1,19,CASSLVEEVQGGSGTEAFF
TRBV29-1,TRBJ1-2,11,CSASEGYGYTF
TRBV9,TRBJ2-7,13,CASTLGGAGEQYF
TRBV28,TRBJ1-5,12,CASSGGFQPQHF
TRBV7-8,TRBJ1-4,15,CASSLGTGMYEKLFF
TRBV27,TRBJ1-1,14,CASSLQPGNTEAFF
TRBV7-8,TRBJ2-1,13,CASSDGTYNEQFF
TRBV19,TRBJ1-1,15,CASSTGGQEWTEAFF
TRBV27,TRBJ1-2,15,CASSLSVGSSYGYTF
TRBV4-3,TRBJ2-7,13,CASSQDRGYEQYF
TRBV28,TRBJ2-2,15,CASSLVRKNTGELFF
TRBV7-6,TRBJ2-1,17,CASSLESGEISYNEQFF
TRBV27,TRBJ2-7,14,CASSPGTAGHEQYF
TRBV9,TRBJ1-1,15,CASSVEDLRGTEAFF
TRBV2,TRBJ1-2,16,CASSDPTGLKNYGYTF
TRBV28,TRBJ1-4,15,CASSGLTGPNEKLFF
TRBV7-6,TRBJ2-1,15,CASSPLAGVGNEQFF
TRBV27,TRBJ1-1,13,CASSPGANTEAFF